What follows is one T cell receptor (beta chain) and its context. Its specificity is not known. Tumor samples were taken before definitive surgery or chemotherapy. This sample stems from a study of high-grade serous ovarian cancer treatment subgroups. Study overall: Each sample yielded on average about 7,000 unique TCR beta rearrangements from some 14,000 reads.

General study results and limits: Bulk tumor TCR sequencing gave no spatial information. Tumors within one patient showed repertoire similarity of roughly 0.11 to 0.8.

Unmatched junction bases numbered 5, after V lost 4 bases and J lost 6 bases. Looked up from germline, CDR1 is MNHEY and CDR2 is SMNVEV (reference sequence). This CDR3 spans 14 amino acids. Profiling relied on immunoSEQ multiplex PCR, and the TCRdb table lists in-frame clones only, not all of them. The sample lists about 16,000 clones, 73% occurring once. Sequencing was performed on tumor tissue. The chain links TRBV27 to TRBJ2-2, with 7 positions matching TRBD2. The TCR sequence derives from a human donor with high-grade serous ovarian cancer. The CDR3 region has the DNA TGTGCCAGCAGTTATCCGACTAGCCCCGGGGAGCTGTTTTTT. This codes for CASSYPTSPGELFF.